The subject of this entry is one T cell receptor beta chain. Antigen: not known. The assay was immunoSEQ multiplex PCR, and TCRdb's table has in-frame clones only and misses some. Among approximately 35,000 clones listed, under 85% were seen once. The data are from a study of OX40 agonist ivuxolimab in advanced cancers. Study summary: Patients were dosed intravenously with ivuxolimab at 0.01 to 10 mg/kg every 2 weeks.

Trimming left V 0 bases short and J 3 bases short, with 15 bases between. The CDR3 totals 16 residues. CDR1 MNHEY and CDR2 SMNVEV come from the germline V gene (reference sequence). Study-wide results and limits: Both blood CD4+ and CD8+ T cells showed clonal growth by week 6 at 0.1 to 3.0 mg/kg. Normalized T-cell clonal expansion was also low in some nonresponders.

Sequencing was performed on CD4+ or CD8+ T cells sorted from blood, taken in a trial of the OX40 agonist ivuxolimab. The V and J genes are TRBV27 and TRBJ2-7; D is perhaps TRBD1 (6 bases). This TCR came from an adult with an advanced solid tumor such as melanoma, head and neck, liver or kidney cancer. The CDR3 DNA sequence: TGTGCCAGCAGTTTATCCCTTCAGGGGATCCGCTACGAGCAGTACTTC. Amino acids: CASSLSLQGIRYEQYF.